What follows are 18 T cell receptor beta chains derived from one specimen sequenced in a study of resident and recirculating memory T cells in vitiligo. Generated by immunoSEQ multiplex PCR, the TCRdb table keeps only in-frame clones and is missing some. The top ten hold around 5.1% of the sample, which has 65,000 to 80,000 clones, about 90% seen once. The sequenced sample consisted of blood. The receptor set was obtained from a male donor with vitiligo.

The rearrangement uses TRBV9 and TRBJ2-4; 13 bases are shared with TRBD2. V shed 1 base, J shed 5 bases, and the junction held 3 bases outside the gene matches. The CDR3 runs to 16 residues. Germline V gives CDR1 SGDLS, CDR2 YYNGEE. CDR3 coding DNA: TGTGCCAGCAGCGTAAAAGGACTAGCGGGAGAAAACATTCAGTACTTC. This sequence encodes CASSVKGLAGENIQYF.

The gene calls are TRBV5-4 and TRBJ2-2; 10 nucleotides agree with TRBD1. Unmatched junction bases numbered 5, after V lost 4 bases and J lost 5 bases. The germline gives CDR1 SGHNT, CDR2 YYREEE (reference sequence). The CDR3 is made up of 15 amino acids. The CDR3 spells CASSPPGQGTGELFF. The CDR3 DNA sequence: TGTGCCAGCAGCCCTCCGGGACAGGGGACCGGGGAGCTGTTTTTT.

This chain uses TRBV2 with TRBJ2-7; the match to TRBD1 covers 8 bases. Germline assignment: CDR1 SNHLY and CDR2 FYNNEI. The CDR3 is 15 residues long. J lost 7 bases, V lost 3 bases, and 11 bases had no gene match. The CDR3 sequence: CASSEEGTGFLEQYF. Written as DNA, the CDR3 is TGTGCCAGCAGTGAGGAGGGGACAGGTTTTTTGGAGCAGTACTTC.

In its sample, this clone was seen many times. The chain couples TRBV11-3 to TRBJ2-5; 7 bases fit TRBD1. CDR3 length equals 17 residues. V lost 5 bases, J lost 0 bases, and 12 bases stayed unmatched. CDR1 is SGHNT and CDR2 is YENEEA in the germline V gene. The DNA for the CDR3 is TGTGCCAGCAGCCCAAGGGGGACAGAATACTACCAAGAGACCCAGTACTTC. Amino acids: CASSPRGTEYYQETQYF.

The chain couples TRBV5-4 to TRBJ2-5, with TRBD2 identical over 7 bases. The CDR3 spans 16 residues. V was pared by 4 bases and J by 1 base, with 10 bases of the junction left unmatched. The germline CDR1 and CDR2 sequences are SGHNT and YYREEE (reference sequence). The CDR3 sequence: CASSLQWGGSQETQYF. The DNA for the CDR3 is TGTGCCAGCAGCCTCCAATGGGGGGGTTCCCAAGAGACCCAGTACTTC.

The chain links TRBV5-4 to TRBJ1-4, with 10 bases lining up with TRBD1. The CDR3 contains 15 residues. V dropped 5 bases and J dropped 10; count of bases not matched to a gene: 11. From germline, CDR1 is SGHNT and CDR2 YYREEE (reference sequence). CDR3 sequence: CASSSPGTGETKLFF. CDR3 nucleotides: TGTGCCAGCAGTTCCCCCGGGACAGGGGAAACAAAACTGTTTTTT.

The chain employs TRBV6-5 and TRBJ1-2; TRBD1 matches at 9 bases. Germline lookup yields CDR1 MNHEY and CDR2 SVGAGI. Germline trimming cut 6 bases from V and 6 bases from J; bases unmatched to any gene: 5. This CDR3 has 13 amino acids. CDR3 DNA: TGTGCCAGCAGGATGGGACAGGGCGATGGCTACACCTTC. Translation gives CASRMGQGDGYTF.

The chain joins TRBV4-1 to TRBJ2-3, with a tentative D call TRBD2 (5 bases). V gave up 1 base and J gave up 6 bases, with 5 bases separating them. CDR1 MGHRA and CDR2 YSYEKL come from the germline V gene. The CDR3 length is 12 residues. The CDR3 coding sequence is TGCGCCAGCAGCCAAGCGGGGGATACGCAGTATTTT. Translated: CASSQAGDTQYF.

The V and J genes are TRBV10-3 and TRBJ2-7; TRBD2 matches 8 bases. In germline, CDR1 is ENHRY, CDR2 SYGVKD. The CDR3 extends over 16 amino acids. With 0 bases clipped from V and 5 bases from J, the junction kept 9 bases outside the gene matches. CDR3 sequence (DNA): TGTGCCATCAGTGAGTCGTCAAGCGGGAGTTTTAACGAGCAGTACTTC. It specifies CAISESSSGSFNEQYF.

The rearrangement joins TRBV5-1 to TRBJ2-2; a possible D gene is TRBD1 (6 bases). The CDR3 length is 14 residues. V gave up 1 base and J gave up 7 bases, with 11 bases separating them. The V gene's germline CDR1 is SGHRS and CDR2 YFSETQ. CDR3 sequence: CASSLQGYLGELFF. The CDR3 region has the DNA TGCGCCAGCAGCTTGCAGGGGTACCTCGGGGAGCTGTTTTTT.

This clone occurred once. The V call is TRBV7-3, the J call TRBJ2-5; perhaps TRBD2 as D (5 bases). The germline V gene has CDR1 SGHTA and CDR2 FQGTGA. The V end was cut by 6 bases, the J end by 5 bases, with 16 bases between. CDR3 length: 14 residues. The CDR3: CASSKGPGYETQYF. Here the CDR3 DNA reads TGTGCCAGCAGTAAAGGGCCGGGGTATGAGACCCAGTACTTC.

The V call is TRBV4-3, the J call TRBJ2-5; TRBD2 aligns across 7 bases. Germline assignment: CDR1 LGHNA and CDR2 YSLEER. The CDR3 covers 17 residues. The V gene end was trimmed by 0 bases and the J gene end by 2 bases; junction bases not matched to a gene: 9. The chain's CDR3 is CASSQEGAVGGQETQYF. The CDR3 region has the DNA TGCGCCAGCAGCCAAGAAGGCGCCGTGGGGGGGCAAGAGACCCAGTACTTC.

This chain joins TRBV9 and TRBJ2-7, with D perhaps TRBD2 (6 bases). The germline V and J ends were trimmed by 3 bases and 1 base, with 14 bases remaining between them. CDR1 is SGDLS, CDR2 YYNGEE, per germline. The CDR3 is 15 amino acids. CDR3 in DNA: TGTGCCAGCAGCGGGGAAGATAGCGGTTCCTACGAGCAGTACTTC. It yields the protein CASSGEDSGSYEQYF.

The V and J genes are TRBV18 and TRBJ2-1; D unresolved. This CDR3 region has 12 residues. Trimming left V 6 bases short and J 7 bases short, with 10 bases between. CDR1 KGHSH and CDR2 LQKENI come from the germline V gene. The CDR3 here is CASSRSVNEQFF. CDR3 nucleotide sequence: TGTGCCAGCTCTCGGAGCGTTAATGAGCAGTTCTTC.

This chain joins TRBV7-3 and TRBJ2-1; TRBD2 aligns across 9 bases. The CDR3 is 15 residues long. Per germline, CDR1 SGHTA and CDR2 FQGTGA. Trimming removed 5 bases from V and 8 bases from J; junction bases left unmatched: 10. CDR3 loop: CASSRRASGTDEQFF. CDR3 DNA sequence: TGTGCCAGCAGCCGCAGGGCTAGCGGGACCGATGAGCAGTTCTTC. Supplemented by reference TRBV7-3 and TRBJ2-1, the full variable domain reads GAGVSQTPSNKVTEKGKYVELRCDPISGHTALYWYRQSLGQGPEFLIYFQGTGAADDSGLPNDRFFAVRPEGSVSTLKIQRTERGDSAVYLCASSRRASGTDEQFFGPGTRLTVL.

Comment on this clone: No DNA is shown, since the ends of the CDR3 on it are uncertain; the CDR3 is the one TCRdb lists. This rearrangement joins TRBV30 to TRBJ1-1; the table's D gene call, TRBD1, was not cross checked with the DNA. The CDR3 comprises 15 residues, both ends counted. The germline V gene encodes CDR1 GTSNPN and CDR2 SVGIG (reference sequence). The CDR3 protein is CAWSVLVSGYTEAFF.

The chain is built from TRBV4-2 and TRBJ1-5; TRBD1 might be the D (6 bases). The CDR3 has 15 residues. The germline CDR1 and CDR2 sequences are LGHNA and YNFKEQ. Trimming took 4 bases from V and 0 from J, leaving 10 bases between them. The CDR3 protein is CASSPRGDSNQPQHF. The DNA for the CDR3 is TGTGCCAGCAGCCCCAGGGGAGATAGCAATCAGCCCCAGCATTTT.

The genes are TRBV5-1 and TRBJ1-2; D is possibly TRBD1 (5 bases). V lost 0 bases to trimming and J lost 1 base, with 7 bases between them. CDR1 and CDR2 (germline): SGHRS, YFSETQ. The CDR3 contains 14 residues. The chain's CDR3 is CASSLGRVNYGYTF. Here the CDR3 DNA reads TGCGCCAGCAGCTTGGGCAGGGTTAACTATGGCTACACCTTC.